This T cell receptor beta chain stems from a study of cytomegalovirus exposure and HLA in healthy donors. Study results and caveats: Associated with HLA alleles at 0.05 false discovery rate in a later analysis were about 17,000 TCR beta sequences. It was taken for granted in presence/absence analyses that sequencing depth across donors was roughly uniform. Reports state that TCR beta sequences accurately predicted most subjects' HLA-A and HLA-B alleles.

The PCR contained 60 Vbeta and 13 Jbeta primers. Measured with immunoSEQ multiplex PCR; TCRdb has only the in-frame clones, and not every one. The sample includes 84,000 or so clones, 62% of them seen just once. V was cut by 6 bases and J by 4 bases, with 7 bases left in between. CDR3 length: 11 amino acids. The germline CDR1 and CDR2 sequences are MNHNY and SVGAGI (reference sequence). Remarks on this clone: The antigen remains undetermined.

Donors had nominal health at sampling but likely had unrecorded immune exposures. The J gene is TRBJ2-7, the V gene TRBV6-6; D unclear. The sequence was obtained from a woman between 25 and 40 years old in good health and CMV-seropositive. The sample consisted of PBMCs. The DNA for the CDR3 is TGTGCCAGCAGCTCACAGTACGAGCAGTACTTC. Its translation: CASSSQYEQYF.